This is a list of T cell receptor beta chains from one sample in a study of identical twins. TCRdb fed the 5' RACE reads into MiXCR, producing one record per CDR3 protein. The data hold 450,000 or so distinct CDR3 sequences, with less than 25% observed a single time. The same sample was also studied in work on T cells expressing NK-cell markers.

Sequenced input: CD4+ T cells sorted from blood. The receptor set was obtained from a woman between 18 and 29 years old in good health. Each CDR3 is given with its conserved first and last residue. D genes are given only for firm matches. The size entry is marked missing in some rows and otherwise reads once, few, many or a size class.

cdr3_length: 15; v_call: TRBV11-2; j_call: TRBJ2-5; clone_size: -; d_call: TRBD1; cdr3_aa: CASSGWTGGVETQYF; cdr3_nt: TGTGCCAGCAGCGGATGGACAGGGGGCGTCGAGACCCAGTACTTC
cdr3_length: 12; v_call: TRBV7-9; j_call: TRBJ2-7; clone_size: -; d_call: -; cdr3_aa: CASSWTMGEQYF; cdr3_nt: TGTGCCAGCAGCTGGACGATGGGAGAGCAGTACTTC
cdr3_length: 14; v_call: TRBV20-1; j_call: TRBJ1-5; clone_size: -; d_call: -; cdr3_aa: CSALGGQQGQPQHF; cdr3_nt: TGCAGTGCGCTGGGGGGGCAGCAAGGTCAGCCCCAGCATTTT
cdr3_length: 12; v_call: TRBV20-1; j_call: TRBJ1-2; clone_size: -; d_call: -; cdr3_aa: CSASGGGDGYTF; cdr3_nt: TGCAGTGCTAGTGGGGGTGGGGATGGCTACACCTTC
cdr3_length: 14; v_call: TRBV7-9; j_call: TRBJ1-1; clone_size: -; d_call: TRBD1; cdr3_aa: CASSPSDRGIRAFF; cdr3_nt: TGTGCCAGCAGCCCTTCGGACAGGGGTATTCGGGCTTTCTTT
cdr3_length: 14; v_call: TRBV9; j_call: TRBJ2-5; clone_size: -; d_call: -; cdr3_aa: CASSTGWGGETQYF; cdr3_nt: TGTGCCAGCAGCACTGGGTGGGGAGGAGAGACCCAGTACTTC
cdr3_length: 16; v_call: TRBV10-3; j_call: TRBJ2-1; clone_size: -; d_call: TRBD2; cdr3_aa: CAISELGTSGSNEQFF; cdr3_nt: TGTGCCATCAGTGAGCTTGGGACTAGCGGGAGTAATGAGCAGTTCTTC
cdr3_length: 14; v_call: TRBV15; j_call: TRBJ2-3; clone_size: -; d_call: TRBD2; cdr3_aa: CATSRASAGDTQYF; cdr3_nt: TGTGCCACCAGCAGAGCCTCAGCGGGGGATACGCAGTATTTT
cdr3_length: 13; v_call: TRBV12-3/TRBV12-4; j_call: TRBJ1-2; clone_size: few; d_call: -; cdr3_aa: CASSLVVSGGYTF; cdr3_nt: TGTGCCAGCAGTTTAGTGGTGTCGGGGGGCTACACCTTC
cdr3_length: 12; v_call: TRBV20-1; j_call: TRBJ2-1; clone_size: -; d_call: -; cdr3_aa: CSAQTGRHQQFF; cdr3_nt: TGCAGTGCTCAAACCGGGCGGCATCAGCAGTTCTTC
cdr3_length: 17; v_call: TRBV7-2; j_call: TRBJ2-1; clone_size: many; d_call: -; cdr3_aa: CASSLAVGLANYNEQFF; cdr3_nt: TGTGCCAGCAGCTTAGCTGTTGGGCTAGCTAACTACAATGAGCAGTTCTTC
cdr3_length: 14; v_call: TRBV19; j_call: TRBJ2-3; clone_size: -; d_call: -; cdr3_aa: CASTWGSVDRTQYF; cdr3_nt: TGTGCCAGTACCTGGGGGAGTGTAGATAGGACGCAGTATTTT
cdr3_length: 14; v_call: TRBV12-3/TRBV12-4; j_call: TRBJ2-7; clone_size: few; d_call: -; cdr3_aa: CASTRWGQSREQYF; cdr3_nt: TGTGCCAGCACCCGATGGGGGCAGTCGCGGGAGCAGTACTTC
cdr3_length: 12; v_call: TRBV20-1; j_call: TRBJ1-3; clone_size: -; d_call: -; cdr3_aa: CSARTDGNTIYF; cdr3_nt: TGCAGTGCTCGGACAGATGGAAACACCATATATTTT
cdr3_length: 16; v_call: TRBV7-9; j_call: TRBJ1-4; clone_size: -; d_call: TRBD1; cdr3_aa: CASSAAWGQLGEKLFF; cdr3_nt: TGTGCCAGCAGCGCAGCCTGGGGACAGTTGGGTGAAAAACTGTTTTTT
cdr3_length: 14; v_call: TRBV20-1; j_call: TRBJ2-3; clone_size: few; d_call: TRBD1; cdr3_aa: CSASDRGRTDTQYF; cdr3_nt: TGCAGTGCTTCCGACAGGGGTCGGACAGATACGCAGTATTTT
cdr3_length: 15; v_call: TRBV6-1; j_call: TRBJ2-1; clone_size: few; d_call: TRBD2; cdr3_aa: CASRASGGAGNEQFF; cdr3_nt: TGTGCCAGCAGGGCGAGCGGGGGGGCGGGCAATGAGCAGTTCTTC
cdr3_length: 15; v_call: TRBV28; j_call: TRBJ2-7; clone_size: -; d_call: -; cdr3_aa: CASSPLGLFTYEQYF; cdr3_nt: TGTGCCAGCAGTCCTCTAGGACTGTTTACCTACGAGCAGTACTTC
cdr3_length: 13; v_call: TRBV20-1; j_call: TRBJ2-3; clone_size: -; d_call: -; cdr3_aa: CSAQDVGIGTQYF; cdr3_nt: TGCAGTGCTCAGGACGTCGGGATCGGTACGCAGTATTTT
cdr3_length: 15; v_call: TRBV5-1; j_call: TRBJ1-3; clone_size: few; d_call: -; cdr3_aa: CASSILTGGGNTIYF; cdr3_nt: TGCGCCAGCAGCATTCTGACAGGCGGTGGAAACACCATATATTTT
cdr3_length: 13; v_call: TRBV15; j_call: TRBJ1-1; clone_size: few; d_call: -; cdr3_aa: CASGGARPGGAFF; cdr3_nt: TGTGCCAGCGGGGGGGCCAGGCCCGGGGGAGCTTTCTTT
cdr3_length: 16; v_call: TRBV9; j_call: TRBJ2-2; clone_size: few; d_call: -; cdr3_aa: CASSVAPGMNTGELFF; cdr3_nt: TGTGCCAGCAGCGTAGCTCCGGGAATGAACACCGGGGAGCTGTTTTTT
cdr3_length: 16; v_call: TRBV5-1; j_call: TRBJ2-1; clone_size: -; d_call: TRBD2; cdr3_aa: CASSRSVGLAGDWQFF; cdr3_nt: TGCGCCAGCAGCCGGTCGGTCGGACTAGCGGGAGACTGGCAGTTCTTC
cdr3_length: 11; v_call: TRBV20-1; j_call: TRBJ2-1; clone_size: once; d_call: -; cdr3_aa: CSATLGVEQFF; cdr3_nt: TGCAGTGCGACTCTAGGGGTTGAGCAGTTCTTC
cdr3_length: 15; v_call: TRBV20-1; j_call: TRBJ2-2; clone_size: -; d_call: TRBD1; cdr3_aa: CSARAGQGATGELFF; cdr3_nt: TGCAGTGCTAGGGCGGGACAGGGGGCGACCGGGGAGCTGTTTTTT
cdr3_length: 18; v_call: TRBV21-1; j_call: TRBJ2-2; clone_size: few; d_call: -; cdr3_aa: CASSKDPMELGDTGELFF; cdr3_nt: TGTGCCAGCAGCAAAGATCCTATGGAGTTAGGAGACACCGGGGAGCTGTTTTTT
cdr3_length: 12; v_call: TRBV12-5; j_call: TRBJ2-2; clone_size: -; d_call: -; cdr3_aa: CASDRYAGELFF; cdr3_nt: TGTGCTAGTGACCGTTACGCCGGGGAGCTGTTTTTT
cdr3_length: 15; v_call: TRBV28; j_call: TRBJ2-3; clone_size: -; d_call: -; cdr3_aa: CASSSPTFSTDTQYF; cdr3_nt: TGTGCCAGCAGTTCACCTACTTTCAGCACAGATACGCAGTATTTT
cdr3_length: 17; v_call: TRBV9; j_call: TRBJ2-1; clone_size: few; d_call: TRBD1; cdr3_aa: CASSETIPGTGINEQFF; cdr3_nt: TGTGCCAGCAGCGAAACCATCCCCGGGACAGGGATCAATGAGCAGTTCTTC
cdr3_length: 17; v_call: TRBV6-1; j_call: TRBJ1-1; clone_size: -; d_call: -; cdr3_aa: CASREGPSGSGNTEAFF; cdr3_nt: TGTGCCAGCAGGGAGGGACCATCAGGGAGTGGGAACACTGAAGCTTTCTTT
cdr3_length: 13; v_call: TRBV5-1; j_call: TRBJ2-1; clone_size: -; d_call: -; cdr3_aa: CASSARGYNEQFF; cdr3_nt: TGCGCCAGCAGCGCCAGGGGATACAATGAGCAGTTCTTC
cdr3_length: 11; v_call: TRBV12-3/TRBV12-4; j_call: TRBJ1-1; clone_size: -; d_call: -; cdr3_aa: CASSLTGPAFF; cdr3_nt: TGTGCCAGCAGTTTAACGGGGCCGGCTTTCTTT
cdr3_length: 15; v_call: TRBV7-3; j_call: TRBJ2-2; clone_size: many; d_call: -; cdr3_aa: CASSLNRDNTGELFF; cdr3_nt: TGTGCCAGCAGCTTAAATCGCGACAACACCGGGGAGCTGTTTTTT
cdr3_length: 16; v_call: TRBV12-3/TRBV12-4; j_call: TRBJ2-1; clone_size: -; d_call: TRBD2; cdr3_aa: CASSLRGGNPMDEQFF; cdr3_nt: TGTGCCAGCAGTTTGCGGGGGGGGAACCCGATGGATGAGCAGTTCTTC
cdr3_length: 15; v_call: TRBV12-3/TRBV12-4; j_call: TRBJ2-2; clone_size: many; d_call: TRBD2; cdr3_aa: CASSFSGRFTGELFF; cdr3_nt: TGTGCCAGCAGTTTCAGCGGGAGGTTCACCGGGGAGCTGTTTTTT
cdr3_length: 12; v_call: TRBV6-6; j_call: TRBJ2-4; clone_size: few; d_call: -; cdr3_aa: CASSVGPNIQYF; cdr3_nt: TGTGCCAGCAGCGTGGGACCAAACATTCAGTACTTC
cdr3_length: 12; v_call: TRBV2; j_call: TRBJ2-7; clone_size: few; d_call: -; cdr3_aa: CASSETVYEQYF; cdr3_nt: TGTGCCAGCAGTGAAACAGTATACGAGCAGTACTTC
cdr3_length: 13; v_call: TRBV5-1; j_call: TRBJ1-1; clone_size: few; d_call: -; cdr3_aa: CASRETANTEAFF; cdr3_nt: TGCGCCAGCAGGGAGACAGCGAACACTGAAGCTTTCTTT
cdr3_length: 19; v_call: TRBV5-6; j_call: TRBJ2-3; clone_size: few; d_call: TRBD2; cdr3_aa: CASSLVAGVTRKYTDTQYF; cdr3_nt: TGTGCCAGCAGCTTGGTCGCGGGGGTCACCCGAAAATACACAGATACGCAGTATTTT
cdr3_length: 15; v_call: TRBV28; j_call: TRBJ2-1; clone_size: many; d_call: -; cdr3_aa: CASSPPTSSIHEQFF; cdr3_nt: TGTGCCAGCAGTCCCCCGACTAGTTCGATCCATGAGCAGTTCTTC
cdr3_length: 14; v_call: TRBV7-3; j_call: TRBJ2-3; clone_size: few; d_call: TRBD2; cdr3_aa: CASSLGLVGDTQYF; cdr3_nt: TGTGCCAGCAGCTTAGGACTAGTCGGAGATACGCAGTATTTT
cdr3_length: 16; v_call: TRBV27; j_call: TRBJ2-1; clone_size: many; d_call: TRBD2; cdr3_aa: CASRRLAGGPYNEQFF; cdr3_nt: TGTGCCAGCAGACGACTAGCGGGAGGGCCCTACAATGAGCAGTTCTTC
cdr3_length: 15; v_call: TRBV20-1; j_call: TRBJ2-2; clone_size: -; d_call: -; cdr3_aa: CSARVRTPNTGELFF; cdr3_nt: TGCAGTGCTAGAGTTAGGACACCCAACACCGGGGAGCTGTTTTTT
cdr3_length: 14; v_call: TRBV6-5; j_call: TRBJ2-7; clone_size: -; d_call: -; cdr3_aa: CASSYTQGSGEQYF; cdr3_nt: TGTGCCAGCAGTTATACACAGGGCTCCGGCGAGCAGTACTTC
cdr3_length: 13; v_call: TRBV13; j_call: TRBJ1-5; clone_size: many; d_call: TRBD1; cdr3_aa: CASSYDRDQPQHF; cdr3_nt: TGTGCCAGCAGCTATGACAGGGATCAGCCCCAGCATTTT
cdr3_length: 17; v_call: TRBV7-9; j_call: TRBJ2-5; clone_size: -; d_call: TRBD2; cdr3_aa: CASSLFALAGNQETQYF; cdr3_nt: TGTGCCAGCAGCTTATTCGCCCTAGCGGGAAACCAAGAGACCCAGTACTTC
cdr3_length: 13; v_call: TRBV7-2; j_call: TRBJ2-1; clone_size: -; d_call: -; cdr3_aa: CASSLVSANEQFF; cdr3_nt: TGTGCCAGCAGCTTAGTCTCCGCGAATGAGCAGTTCTTC
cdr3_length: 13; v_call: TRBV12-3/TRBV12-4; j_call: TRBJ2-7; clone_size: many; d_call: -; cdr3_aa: CASSLFTAGEQYF; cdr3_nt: TGTGCCAGCAGTTTATTCACCGCTGGCGAGCAGTACTTC